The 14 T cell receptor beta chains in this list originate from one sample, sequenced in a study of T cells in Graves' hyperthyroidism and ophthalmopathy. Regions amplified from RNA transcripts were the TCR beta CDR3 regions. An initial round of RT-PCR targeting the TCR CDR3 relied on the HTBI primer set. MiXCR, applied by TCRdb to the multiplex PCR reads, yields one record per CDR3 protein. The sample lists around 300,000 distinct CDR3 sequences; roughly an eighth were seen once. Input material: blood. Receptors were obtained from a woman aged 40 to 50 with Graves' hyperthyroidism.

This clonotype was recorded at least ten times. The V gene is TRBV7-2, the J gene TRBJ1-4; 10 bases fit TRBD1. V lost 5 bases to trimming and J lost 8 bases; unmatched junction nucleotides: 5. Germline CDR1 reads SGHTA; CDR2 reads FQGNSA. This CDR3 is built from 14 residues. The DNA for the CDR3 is TGTGCCAGCAGCAGGACAGGGGGGGAGGAAAAACTGTTTTTT. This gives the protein CASSRTGGEEKLFF.

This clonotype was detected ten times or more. The CDR3 DNA is TGCAGCGTGCCCACACAGGGGGAGACCCAGTACTTC. It specifies CSVPTQGETQYF. The chain has TRBV29-1 and TRBJ2-5; 7 bases match TRBD1. CDR1 and CDR2 from the germline V gene are SQVTM and ANQGSEA. The CDR3 covers 12 residues. Trimming at V came to 6 bases and at J to 5 bases, leaving 6 bases not matched to a gene.

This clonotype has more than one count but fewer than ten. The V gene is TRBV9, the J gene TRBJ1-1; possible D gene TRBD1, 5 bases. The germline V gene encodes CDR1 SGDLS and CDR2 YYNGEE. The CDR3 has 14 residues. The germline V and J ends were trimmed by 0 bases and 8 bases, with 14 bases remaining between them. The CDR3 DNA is TGTGCCAGCAGCGTAGCATGGGGGACTGAAGAAGCTTTCTTT. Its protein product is CASSVAWGTEEAFF.

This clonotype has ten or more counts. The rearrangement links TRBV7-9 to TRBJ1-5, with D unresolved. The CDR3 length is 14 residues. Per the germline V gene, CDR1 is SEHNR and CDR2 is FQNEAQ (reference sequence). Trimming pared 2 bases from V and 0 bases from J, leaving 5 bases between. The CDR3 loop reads CASSLPDSNQPQHF. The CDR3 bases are TGTGCCAGCAGCTTACCCGATAGCAATCAGCCCCAGCATTTT.

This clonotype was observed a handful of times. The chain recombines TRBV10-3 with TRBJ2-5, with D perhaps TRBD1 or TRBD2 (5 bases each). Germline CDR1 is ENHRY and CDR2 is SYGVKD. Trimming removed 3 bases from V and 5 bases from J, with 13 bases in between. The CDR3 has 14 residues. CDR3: CAISESVGEETQYF. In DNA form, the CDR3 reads TGTGCCATCAGTGAATCGGTAGGGGAGGAGACCCAGTACTTC.

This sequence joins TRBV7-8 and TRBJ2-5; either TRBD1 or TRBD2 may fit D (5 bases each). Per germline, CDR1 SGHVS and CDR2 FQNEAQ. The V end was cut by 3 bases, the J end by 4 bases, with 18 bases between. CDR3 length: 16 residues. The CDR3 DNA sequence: TGTGCCAGCAGCTTCCTGCCGCCCGGGGCCCTAGAGACCCAGTACTTC. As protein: CASSFLPPGALETQYF. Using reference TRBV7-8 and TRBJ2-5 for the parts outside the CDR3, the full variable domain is GAGVSQSPRYKVAKRGQDVALRCDPISGHVSLFWYQQALGQGPEFLTYFQNEAQLDKSGLPSDRFFAERPEGSVSTLKIQRTQQEDSAVYLCASSFLPPGALETQYFGPGTRLLVL.

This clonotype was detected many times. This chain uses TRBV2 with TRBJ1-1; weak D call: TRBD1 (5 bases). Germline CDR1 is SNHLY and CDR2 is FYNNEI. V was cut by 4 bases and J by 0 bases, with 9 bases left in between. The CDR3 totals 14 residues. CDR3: CASSAGGMNTEAFF. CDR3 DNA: TGTGCCAGCAGTGCCGGGGGGATGAACACTGAAGCTTTCTTT.

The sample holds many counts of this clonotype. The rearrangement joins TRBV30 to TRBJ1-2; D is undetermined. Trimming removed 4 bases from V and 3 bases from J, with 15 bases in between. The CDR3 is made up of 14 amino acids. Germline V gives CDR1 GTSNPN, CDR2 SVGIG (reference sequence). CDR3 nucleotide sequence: TGTGCCTGGACCGCCTTGGGAGCCTACTATGGCTACACCTTC. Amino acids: CAWTALGAYYGYTF. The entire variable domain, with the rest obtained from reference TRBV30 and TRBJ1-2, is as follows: SQTIHQWPATLVQPVGSPLSLECTVEGTSNPNLYWYRQAAGRGLQLLFYSVGIGQISSEVPQNLSASRPQDRQFILSSKKLLLSDSGFYLCAWTALGAYYGYTFGSGTRLTVV.

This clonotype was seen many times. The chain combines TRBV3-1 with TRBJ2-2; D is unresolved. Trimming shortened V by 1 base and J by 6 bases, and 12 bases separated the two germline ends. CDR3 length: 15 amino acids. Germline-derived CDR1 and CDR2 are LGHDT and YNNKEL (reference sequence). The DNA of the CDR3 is TGTGCCAGCAGCCAAGGATCCGGGTTCGCCGGGGAGCTGTTTTTT. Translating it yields CASSQGSGFAGELFF.

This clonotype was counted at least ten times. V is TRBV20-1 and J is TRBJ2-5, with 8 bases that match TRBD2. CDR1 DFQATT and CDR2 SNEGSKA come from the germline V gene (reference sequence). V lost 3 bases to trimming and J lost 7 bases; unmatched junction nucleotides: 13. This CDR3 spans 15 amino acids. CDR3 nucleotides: TGCAGTGCTAGTGATCTAGCGGGCTGGGTGGGGACCCAGTACTTC. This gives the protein CSASDLAGWVGTQYF.

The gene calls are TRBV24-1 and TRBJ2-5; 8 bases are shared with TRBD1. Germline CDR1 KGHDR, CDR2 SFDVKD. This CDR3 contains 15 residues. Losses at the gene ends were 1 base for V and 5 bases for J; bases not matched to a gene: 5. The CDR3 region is CATSDFRDRIETQYF. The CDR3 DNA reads TGTGCCACCAGTGATTTCCGGGACAGGATCGAGACCCAGTACTTC.

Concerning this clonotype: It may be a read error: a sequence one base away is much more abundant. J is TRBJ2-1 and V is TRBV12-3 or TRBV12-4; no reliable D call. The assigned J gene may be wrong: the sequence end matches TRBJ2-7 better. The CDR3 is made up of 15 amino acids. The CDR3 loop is CASSFRRFQNNEQYF. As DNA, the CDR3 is TGTGCCAGCAGTTTTAGGCGGTTTCAAAACAATGAGCAGTACTTC.

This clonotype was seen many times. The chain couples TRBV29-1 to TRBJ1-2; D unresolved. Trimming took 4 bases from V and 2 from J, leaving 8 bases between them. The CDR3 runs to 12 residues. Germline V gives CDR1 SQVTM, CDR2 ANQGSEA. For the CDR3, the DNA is TGCAGCGTTGGTGCAGGAAACTATGGCTACACCTTC. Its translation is CSVGAGNYGYTF.

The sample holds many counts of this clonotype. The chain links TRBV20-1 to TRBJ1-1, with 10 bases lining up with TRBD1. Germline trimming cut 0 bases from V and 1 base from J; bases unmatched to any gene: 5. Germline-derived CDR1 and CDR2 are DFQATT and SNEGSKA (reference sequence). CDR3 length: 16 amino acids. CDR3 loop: CSARDDGTGANTEAFF. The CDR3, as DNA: TGCAGTGCTAGAGATGACGGGACAGGGGCGAACACTGAAGCTTTCTTT.